This TCR beta chain was identified during a study of T cell clones after liver transplantation (dated by TCRdb to the late 2010s). Background on the whole study: Samples were obtained from ITN030ST, a randomized trial in which withdrawal of immunosuppression was attempted within 2 years of liver transplantation. Donor-reactive T cell clones were identified using TCRbeta sequencing after a pre-transplant mixed lymphocyte reaction and were then followed in post-transplant blood. Subjects received no induction therapy and standard immunosuppression until randomization at 12-24 months post-transplant. Three of the eight recipients were HCV-positive; the others were transplanted for non-autoimmune, non-viral indications. Blood samples were taken pre-transplant, pre-randomization before withdrawal, and post-randomization after full withdrawal or failed withdrawal. As an antigen-independent comparator for donor-reactive sequences, third party-reactive TCRbeta sequences were also identified from pre-transplant MLRs. Tolerance was defined as complete withdrawal of immunosuppression for at least one year without a rise in liver enzymes beyond twice the upper limit of normal. The studied cohort comprised 8 liver transplant recipients, 3 classified as tolerant and 5 as non-tolerant. The paper as a whole reports these results and caveats: Because allograft tissue specimens were not available, migration of donor-reactive T cells into the graft, rather than deletion, may have occurred. Circulating donor-reactive CD4 TCRbeta sequences fell significantly post-transplant in 5 of 8 subjects, irrespective of tolerance or HCV status. Low numbers of available donor cells limited the measurable donor-reactive repertoire in a couple of subjects. Conclusions were preliminary, limited by small, heterogeneous patient numbers and non-standardized post-transplant time points. Donor-reactive sequences decreased more than third party-reactive sequences, which suggests partial antigen-specific deletion that was not related to withdrawal success. Once repertoire turnover was taken into account, donor-reactive detection showed a significant reduction for CD4 in 7 of 8 subjects and for CD8 in 8 of 8.

With regard to this clone: No cognate antigen has been identified for it. Base qualities were left out, and no much larger clone turns up one base away.

Unstimulated PBMCs, after thawing, were stained for CD3, CD4 and CD8 and then FACS-sorted into CD3+CD4+ and CD3+CD8+ populations. All 8 studied subjects were randomized to withdrawal of immunosuppression. Genomic DNA was isolated with the Qiagen DNeasy Blood and Tissue Kit. The junction shows trimming of 1 base on V and 2 bases on J, plus 7 bases between the germline ends. CDR1 and CDR2, per the germline V gene, are SGHVS and FNYEAQ. The CDR3 spans 14 residues, from the cysteine through the phenylalanine. Only CDR3 DNA remains: 42 bases, in frame from the first base. Using immunoSEQ, frozen genomic DNA was subjected to high-throughput TCRbeta CDR3 sequencing, a process that included PCR amplification, mapping, bias correction and internal controls. In the paper's pipeline: Productive rearrangements were kept, and unique TCRbeta sequences were defined by CDR3 nucleotide sequence plus V and J gene. For a sequence to be called donor-reactive, it needed a frequency of at least 0.01% and at least 5-fold expansion in CFSE-low cells compared with unstimulated pre-transplant cells. To ensure at least 90% detection power, minimum frequency thresholds were set for each subject based on that subject's lowest-template unstimulated sample. Jensen-Shannon divergence between the top 1000 TCRbeta sequences after and before transplant was used to measure repertoire turnover. Two-sided Fisher's exact tests were used to test for changes in how often donor-reactive sequences were detected. This is the immuneACCESS table as TCRdb keeps it, with only in-frame sequences that have V and J called. A part of the clones is gone; compared with another copy, unresolved V genes explain less than half, and the rest is unexplained. From that table come the V and J calls and clone size; the DNA was used to work out D and trimming. The sample table records 15,000 to 20,000 clones; roughly nine tenths of these occur just once. The leading ten clones occupy 13% of the sample.

The sample was CD8+ T cells from blood, taken approximately 3.5 years after liver transplant. This receptor was identified in a human patient who received a liver transplant. Some T cells may be donor cells from the graft after a transplant. This chain joins TRBV7-6 to TRBJ2-3, with TRBD2 perhaps the D gene, on 6 matching bases. In nucleotides, the sequence is TGTGCCAGCAGCTTAGGCGGGGTCACAGATACGCAGTATTTT. Its product reads: CASSLGGVTDTQYF.